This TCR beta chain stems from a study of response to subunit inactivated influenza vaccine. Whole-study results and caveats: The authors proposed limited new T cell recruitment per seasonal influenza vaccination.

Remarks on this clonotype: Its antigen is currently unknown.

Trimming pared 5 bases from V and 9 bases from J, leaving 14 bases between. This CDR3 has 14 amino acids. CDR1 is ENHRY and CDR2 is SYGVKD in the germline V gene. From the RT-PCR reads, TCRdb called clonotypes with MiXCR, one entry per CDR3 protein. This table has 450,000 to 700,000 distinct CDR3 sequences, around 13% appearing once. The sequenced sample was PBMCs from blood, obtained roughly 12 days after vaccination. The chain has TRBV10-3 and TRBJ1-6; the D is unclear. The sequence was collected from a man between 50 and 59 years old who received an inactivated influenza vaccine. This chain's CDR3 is CAISISPPSSPLHF. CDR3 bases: TGTGCCATCAGTATCAGCCCACCGAGTTCACCCCTCCACTTT.